Listed below are T cell receptor beta chains from one sample, sequenced in a study of T cell responses to AZD1222 COVID-19 vaccine. Assay used: immunoSEQ multiplex PCR; TCRdb lists only in-frame clones, some missing. The sample carries 90,000 to 120,000 clones, 92% recorded once. Material: peripheral blood, obtained 28 days after the second AZD1222 dose. The receptors come from an adult who received the AZD1222 COVID-19 vaccine. CDR3s include the opening cysteine and the closing phenylalanine or tryptophan. D genes are given only for firm matches. Some rows mark clone size as missing; the rest say once, few, many or name a class of expanded clone.

TRBJ2-3 | . | . | TRBV13 | CASSSLEVRTDTQYF | TGTGCCAGCAGCTCGCTAGAGGTGCGCACAGATACGCAGTATTTT
TRBJ2-3 | . | . | TRBV4-1 | CASRKGARYTDTQYF | TGCGCCAGCAGAAAAGGGGCTAGATACACAGATACGCAGTATTTT
TRBJ2-7 | . | . | TRBV12-3/TRBV12-4 | CASRMGSSYEQYF | TGTGCCAGCAGAATGGGGAGTTCCTACGAGCAGTACTTC
TRBJ1-1 | . | . | TRBV30 | CAWTEAQVTEAFF | TGTGCCTGGACAGAGGCGCAGGTCACTGAAGCTTTCTTT
TRBJ2-3 | once | . | TRBV6-5 | CASSYGGNADTQYF | TGTGCCAGCAGTTACGGAGGCAACGCTGATACGCAGTATTTT
TRBJ1-2 | few | . | TRBV7-9 | CASSLGLLNGYTF | TGTGCCAGCAGCTTAGGTCTTCTCAATGGCTACACCTTC
TRBJ2-1 | . | TRBD2 | TRBV12-5 | CASGPPGTSGYNEQFF | TGTGCTAGTGGTCCCCCCGGGACTAGCGGATACAATGAGCAGTTCTTC
TRBJ1-2 | . | . | TRBV7-9 | CASSLGVSTLPDYGYTF | TGTGCCAGCAGCTTAGGAGTTTCTACCCTTCCGGACTATGGCTACACCTTC
TRBJ2-7 | . | TRBD2 | TRBV28 | CASSWALAGGSYEQYF | TGTGCCAGCAGTTGGGCCCTTGCGGGGGGTTCCTACGAGCAGTACTTC
TRBJ2-7 | once | TRBD1 | TRBV7-2 | CASSNQQGAYEQYF | TGTGCCAGCAGCAACCAACAGGGGGCCTACGAGCAGTACTTC
TRBJ2-7 | . | TRBD1 | TRBV11-3 | CASSLEGQNEQYF | TGTGCCAGCAGCTTAGAGGGACAGAACGAGCAGTACTTC